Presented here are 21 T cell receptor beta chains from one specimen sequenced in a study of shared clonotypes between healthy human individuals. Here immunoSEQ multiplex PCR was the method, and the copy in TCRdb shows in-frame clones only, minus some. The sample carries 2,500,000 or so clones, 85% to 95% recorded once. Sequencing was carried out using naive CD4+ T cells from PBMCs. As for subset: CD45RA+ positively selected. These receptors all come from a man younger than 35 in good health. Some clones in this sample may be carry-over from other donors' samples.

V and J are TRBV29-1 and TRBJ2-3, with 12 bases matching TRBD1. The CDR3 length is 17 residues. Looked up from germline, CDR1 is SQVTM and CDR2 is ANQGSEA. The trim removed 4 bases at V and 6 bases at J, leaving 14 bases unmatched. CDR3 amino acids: CSVGGNPGQGARDTQYF. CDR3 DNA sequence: TGCAGCGTTGGGGGAAACCCGGGACAGGGGGCAAGGGATACGCAGTATTTT.

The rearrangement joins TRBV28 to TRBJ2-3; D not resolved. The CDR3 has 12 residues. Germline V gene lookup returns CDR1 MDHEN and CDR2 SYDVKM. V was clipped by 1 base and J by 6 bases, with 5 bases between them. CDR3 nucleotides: TGTGCCAGCAGTTTATTGCTCGATACGCAGTATTTT. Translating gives CASSLLLDTQYF.

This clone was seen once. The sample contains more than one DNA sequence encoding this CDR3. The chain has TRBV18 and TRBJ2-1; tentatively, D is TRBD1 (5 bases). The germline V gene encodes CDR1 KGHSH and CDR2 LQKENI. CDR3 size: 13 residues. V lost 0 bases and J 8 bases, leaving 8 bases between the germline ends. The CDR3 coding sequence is TGTGCCAGCTCACCACCCAGCAGGGATGAGCAGTTCTTC. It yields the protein CASSPPSRDEQFF.

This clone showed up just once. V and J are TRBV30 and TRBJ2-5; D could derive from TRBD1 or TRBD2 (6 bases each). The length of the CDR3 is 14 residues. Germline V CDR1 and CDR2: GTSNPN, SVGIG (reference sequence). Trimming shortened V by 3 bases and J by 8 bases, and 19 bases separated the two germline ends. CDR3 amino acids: CAWSTSGGSGTQYF. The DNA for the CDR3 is TGTGCCTGGAGCACCTCCGGGGGCTCCGGAACCCAGTACTTC.

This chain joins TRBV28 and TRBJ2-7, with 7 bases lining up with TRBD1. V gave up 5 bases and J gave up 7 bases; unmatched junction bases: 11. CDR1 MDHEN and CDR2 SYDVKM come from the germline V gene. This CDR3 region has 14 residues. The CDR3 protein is CASSRLDRIEEQYF. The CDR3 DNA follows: TGTGCCAGCAGTCGTCTGGACAGGATTGAGGAGCAGTACTTC.

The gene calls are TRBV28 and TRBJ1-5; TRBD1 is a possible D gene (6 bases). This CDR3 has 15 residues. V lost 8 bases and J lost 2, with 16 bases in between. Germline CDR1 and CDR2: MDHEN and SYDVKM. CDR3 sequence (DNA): TGTGCCAGCGGGGGCAGTCCTTTAGGCAATCAGCCCCAGCATTTT. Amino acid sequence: CASGGSPLGNQPQHF.

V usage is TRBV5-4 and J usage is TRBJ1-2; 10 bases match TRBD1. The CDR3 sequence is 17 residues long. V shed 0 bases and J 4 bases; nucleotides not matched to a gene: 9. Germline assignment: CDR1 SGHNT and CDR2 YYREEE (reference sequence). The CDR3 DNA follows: TGTGCCAGCAGCTTGGGAGGGACAGGGGAAGCCGGCTATGGCTACACCTTC. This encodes CASSLGGTGEAGYGYTF. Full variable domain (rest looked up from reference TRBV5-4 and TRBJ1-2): ETGVTQSPTHLIKTRGQQVTLRCSSQSGHNTVSWYQQALGQGPQFIFQYYREEENGRGNFPPRFSGLQFPNYSSELNVNALELDDSALYLCASSLGGTGEAGYGYTFGSGTRLTVV.

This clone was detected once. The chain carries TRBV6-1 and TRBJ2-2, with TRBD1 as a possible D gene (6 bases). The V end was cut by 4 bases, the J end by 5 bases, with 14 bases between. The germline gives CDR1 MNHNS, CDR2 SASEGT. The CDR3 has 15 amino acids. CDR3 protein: CASSAPGHRTGELFF. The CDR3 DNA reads TGTGCCAGCAGTGCCCCGGGACATCGAACCGGGGAGCTGTTTTTT.

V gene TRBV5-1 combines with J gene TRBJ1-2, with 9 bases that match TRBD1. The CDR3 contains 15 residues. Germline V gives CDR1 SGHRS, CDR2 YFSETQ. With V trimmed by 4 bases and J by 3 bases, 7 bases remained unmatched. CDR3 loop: CASSPAWTGDYGYTF. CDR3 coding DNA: TGCGCCAGCAGCCCTGCATGGACAGGGGACTATGGCTACACCTTC.

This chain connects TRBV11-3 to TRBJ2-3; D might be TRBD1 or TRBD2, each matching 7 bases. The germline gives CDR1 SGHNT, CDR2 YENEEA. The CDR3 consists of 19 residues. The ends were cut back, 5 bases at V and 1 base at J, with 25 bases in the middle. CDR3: CASSRTGGAQRGRTDTQYF. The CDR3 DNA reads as TGTGCCAGCAGCCGGACAGGAGGGGCTCAGCGGGGTCGCACAGATACGCAGTATTTT.

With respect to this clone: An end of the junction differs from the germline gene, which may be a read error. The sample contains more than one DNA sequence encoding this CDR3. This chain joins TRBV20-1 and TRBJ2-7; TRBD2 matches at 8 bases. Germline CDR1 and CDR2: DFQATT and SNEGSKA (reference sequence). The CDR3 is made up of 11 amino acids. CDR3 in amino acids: CSSAGVDEQYF. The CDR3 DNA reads TGCAGCTCAGCGGGAGTCGACGAGCAGTACTTT.

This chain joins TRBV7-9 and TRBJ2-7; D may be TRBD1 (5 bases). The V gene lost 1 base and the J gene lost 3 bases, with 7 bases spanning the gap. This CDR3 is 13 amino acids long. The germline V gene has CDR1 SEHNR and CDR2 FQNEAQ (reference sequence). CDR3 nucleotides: TGTGCCAGCAGCTTAGGGACAAACTACGAGCAGTACTTC. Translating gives CASSLGTNYEQYF.

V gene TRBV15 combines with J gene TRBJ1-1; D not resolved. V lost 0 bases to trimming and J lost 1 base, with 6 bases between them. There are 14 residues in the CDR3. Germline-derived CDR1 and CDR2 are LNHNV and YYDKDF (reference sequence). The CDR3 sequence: CATSREQRNTEAFF. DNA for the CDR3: TGTGCCACCAGCAGAGAACAGAGGAACACTGAAGCTTTCTTT.

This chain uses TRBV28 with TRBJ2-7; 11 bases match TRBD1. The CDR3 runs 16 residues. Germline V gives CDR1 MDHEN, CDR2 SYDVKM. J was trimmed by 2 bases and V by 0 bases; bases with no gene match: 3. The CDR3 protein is CASSLWGTGGAYEQYF. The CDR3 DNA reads TGTGCCAGCAGTTTATGGGGGACAGGGGGAGCCTACGAGCAGTACTTC.

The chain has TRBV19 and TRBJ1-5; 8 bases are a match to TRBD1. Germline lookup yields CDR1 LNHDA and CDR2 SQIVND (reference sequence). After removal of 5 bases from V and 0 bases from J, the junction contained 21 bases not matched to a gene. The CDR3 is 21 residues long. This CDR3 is CASSLSVFRQGWKLSNQPQHF. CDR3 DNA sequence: TGTGCCAGTAGTCTTTCAGTATTTCGACAGGGGTGGAAACTTAGCAATCAGCCCCAGCATTTT.

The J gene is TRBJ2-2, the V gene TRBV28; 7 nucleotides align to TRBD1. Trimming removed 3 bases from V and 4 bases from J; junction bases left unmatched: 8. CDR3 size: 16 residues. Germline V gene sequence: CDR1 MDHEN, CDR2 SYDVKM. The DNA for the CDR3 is TGTGCCAGCAGTTTTTTATGGGCAGGGGGCACCGGGGAGCTGTTTTTT. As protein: CASSFLWAGGTGELFF.

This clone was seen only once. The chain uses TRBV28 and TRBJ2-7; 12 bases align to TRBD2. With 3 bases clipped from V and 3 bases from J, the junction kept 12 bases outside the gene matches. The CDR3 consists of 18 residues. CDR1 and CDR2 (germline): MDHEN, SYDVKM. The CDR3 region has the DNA TGTGCCAGCAGTTTGTCCCGACTAGCGGGAGCCTTCTACTACGAGCAGTACTTC. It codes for CASSLSRLAGAFYYEQYF.

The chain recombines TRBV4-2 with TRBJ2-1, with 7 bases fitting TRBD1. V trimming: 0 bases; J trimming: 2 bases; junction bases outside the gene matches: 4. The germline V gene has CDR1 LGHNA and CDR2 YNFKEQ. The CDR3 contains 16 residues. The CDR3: CASSQDTGTAYNEQFF. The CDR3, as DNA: TGTGCCAGCAGCCAAGATACCGGGACAGCCTACAATGAGCAGTTCTTC.

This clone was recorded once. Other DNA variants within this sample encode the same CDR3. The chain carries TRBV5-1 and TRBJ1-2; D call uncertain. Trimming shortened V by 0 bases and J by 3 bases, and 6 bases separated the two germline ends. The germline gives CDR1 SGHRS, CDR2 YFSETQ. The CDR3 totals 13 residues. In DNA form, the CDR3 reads TGCGCCAGCAGCTTGGGGCAGGACTATGGCTACACCTTC. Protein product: CASSLGQDYGYTF. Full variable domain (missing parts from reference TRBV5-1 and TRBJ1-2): KAGVTQTPRYLIKTRGQQVTLSCSPISGHRSVSWYQQTPGQGLQFLFEYFSETQRNKGNFPGRFSGRQFSNSRSEMNVSTLELGDSALYLCASSLGQDYGYTFGSGTRLTVV.

The DNA for the CDR3 is TGTGCCAGCAGTGAAGCAACTAGCGGGAGGTTTTTGGAGACCCAGTACTTC. Protein: CASSEATSGRFLETQYF. The chain uses TRBV2 and TRBJ2-5; TRBD2 agrees at 12 bases. The germline gives CDR1 SNHLY, CDR2 FYNNEI. The V segment lost 0 bases and the J segment 5 bases; nucleotides outside the gene matches: 7. The CDR3 totals 17 residues.

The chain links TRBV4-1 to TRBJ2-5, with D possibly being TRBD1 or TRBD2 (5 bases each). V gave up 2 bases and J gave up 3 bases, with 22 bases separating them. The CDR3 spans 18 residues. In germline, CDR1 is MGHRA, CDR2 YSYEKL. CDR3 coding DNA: TGCGCCAGCAGCCAACCGGGGCTATTTCGACCTGAAGAAGAGACCCAGTACTTC. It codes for CASSQPGLFRPEEETQYF.